Listed below are T cell receptor beta chains from one sample, sequenced in a study of blood T cell repertoires in COVID-19. Sequenced by immunoSEQ multiplex PCR; TCRdb stores in-frame clones only, minus some. The table shows some 320,000 clones, with 75% to 85% occurring only once. The sequenced material came from peripheral blood. The receptors here all came from a human donor in a cohort sampled during active COVID-19. Both conserved end residues are part of each CDR3. D genes are given only for firm matches. Expanded clones are given a class, and other clones once, few, many or no size at all.

>-|TRBV19|18|TRBJ2-3|TRBD2
CASSIEGGAGLRTDTQYF
TGTGCCAGTAGTATAGAGGGGGGAGCGGGACTTCGCACAGATACGCAGTATTTT
>many|TRBV11-3|16|TRBJ2-2|TRBD1
CASSLRSQGAGGELFF
TGTGCCAGCAGCTTAAGGTCCCAGGGGGCCGGCGGGGAGCTGTTTTTT
>-|TRBV24-1|15|TRBJ1-5|-
CATSDAQGKNQPQHF
TGTGCCACCAGTGATGCACAGGGAAAGAATCAGCCCCAGCATTTT
>once|TRBV6-5|15|TRBJ1-5|TRBD1
CASSRVGTGDQPQHF
TGTGCCAGCAGCCGAGTAGGGACAGGGGATCAGCCCCAGCATTTT
>-|TRBV5-5|14|TRBJ2-1|TRBD1
CASSALTGYSEQFF
TGTGCCAGCAGCGCACTGACAGGGTATAGTGAGCAGTTCTTC
>few|TRBV12-3/TRBV12-4|13|TRBJ1-1|-
CASSLQRNTEAFF
TGTGCCAGCAGTTTGCAGCGGAACACTGAAGCTTTCTTT
>-|TRBV5-4|16|TRBJ2-4|-
CASSLGASGAKNIQYF
TGTGCCAGCAGCTTGGGGGCCAGTGGCGCCAAAAACATTCAGTACTTC
>once|TRBV2|16|TRBJ2-1|TRBD1
CASSGGQGAMYNEQFF
TGTGCCAGCAGTGGAGGACAGGGGGCGATGTACAATGAGCAGTTCTTC
>-|TRBV11-1|12|TRBJ1-1|-
CASSFYDTEAFF
TGTGCCAGCAGCTTTTATGACACTGAAGCTTTCTTT
>-|TRBV5-1|14|TRBJ1-2|TRBD1
CASREKDRVVGYTF
TGCGCCAGCAGGGAAAAGGACAGGGTAGTTGGCTACACCTTC
>-|TRBV5-1|15|TRBJ2-3|-
CASSFAGSSTDTQYF
TGCGCCAGCAGCTTCGCAGGGTCTAGCACAGATACGCAGTATTTT
>once|TRBV9|14|TRBJ2-2|-
CASSYTENTGELFF
TGTGCCAGCAGCTACACAGAGAACACCGGGGAGCTGTTTTTT
>-|TRBV25-1|14|TRBJ1-4|-
CASSEGQGGEKLFF
TGTGCCAGCAGTGAAGGGCAGGGAGGAGAAAAACTGTTTTTT
>once|TRBV30|11|TRBJ2-5|-
CAWSVSETQYF
TGTGCCTGGAGTGTATCGGAGACCCAGTACTTC
>-|TRBV11-2|19|TRBJ2-3|-
CASSFGRGYRNSQTDTQYF
TGTGCCAGCAGCTTTGGTCGGGGGTATAGGAACTCACAAACAGATACGCAGTATTTT
>-|TRBV29-1|11|TRBJ2-3|-
CTGEFTDTQYF
TGCACGGGGGAGTTCACAGATACGCAGTATTTT
>once|TRBV24-1|13|TRBJ1-2|-
CATSDFRGGGYTF
TGTGCCACCAGTGATTTTAGGGGAGGCGGCTACACCTTC
>-|TRBV4-2|17|TRBJ2-3|TRBD2
CASSQDLRTSGRYTQYF
TGTGCCAGCAGCCAAGATTTGAGGACTAGCGGGCGTTATACGCAGTATTTT
>-|TRBV6-5|15|TRBJ1-2|TRBD1
CASRSSDRGNYGYTF
TGTGCCAGCAGGTCGAGCGACAGGGGGAACTATGGCTACACCTTC
>-|TRBV7-3|14|TRBJ1-6|TRBD1
CASSPGTENSPLHF
TGTGCCAGCAGTCCCGGGACAGAGAATTCACCCCTCCACTTT
>-|TRBV10-3|13|TRBJ2-7|-
CAIRPGHNYEQYF
TGTGCCATCAGGCCGGGACATAACTACGAGCAGTACTTC
>few|TRBV3-1/TRBV3-2|13|TRBJ2-3|TRBD2
CASSGRGTDTQYF
TGTGCCAGCAGCGGGAGGGGAACAGATACGCAGTATTTT
>-|TRBV7-9|15|TRBJ2-1|TRBD2
CASSLRLAAYNEQFF
TGTGCCAGCAGCTTGAGACTAGCGGCCTACAATGAGCAGTTCTTC